What follows are 22 T cell receptor beta chains derived from one specimen sequenced in a study of blood T cells in healthy people across ages. Alongside a J-beta primer mix, a sample-barcoded 5' primer served in a second PCR lasting roughly 7 to 12 cycles. MiXCR was run by TCRdb on the 5' RACE reads, yielding one entry per CDR3 protein. The sample holds around 870,000 distinct CDR3 sequences, under 35% seen once. Sequencing was performed on blood. These receptors all stem from an elderly woman in good health.

This clonotype is a singleton in its sample. One junction end does not reproduce the germline sequence, and a read error may be involved. The chain uses TRBV11-3 and TRBJ2-1, with 8 nucleotides matching TRBD1. Germline V CDR1 and CDR2: SGHNT, YENEEA. The CDR3 totals 14 residues. Here the CDR3 DNA reads TGTGCCAGCAGCGCCCGGACAGGGTGGAATGGGCAGTTCTTC. Its protein is CASSARTGWNGQFF.

The sample holds a few counts of this clonotype. The V call is TRBV9, the J call TRBJ1-1; D gene ambiguous. CDR1 and CDR2 (germline): SGDLS, YYNGEE. The CDR3 runs 13 residues. The V and J ends lost 4 bases and 3 bases respectively, with 10 bases between them. This chain's CDR3 is CASSPSTYTEAFF. In DNA, the CDR3 is TGTGCCAGCAGCCCTTCTACCTACACTGAAGCTTTCTTT.

V gene TRBV9 combines with J gene TRBJ1-2; 8 bases align to TRBD1. This CDR3 is built from 13 residues. Germline V gene sequence: CDR1 SGDLS, CDR2 YYNGEE. V was pared by 3 bases and J by 7 bases, with 5 bases of the junction left unmatched. The CDR3 DNA is TGTGCCAGCAGCGCGCCGACAGGGGCTGGCTACACCTTC. As protein: CASSAPTGAGYTF.

The table lists this clonotype with many counts. The chain couples TRBV6-5 to TRBJ2-5; 10 bases map to TRBD2. CDR1 and CDR2 from the germline V gene are MNHEY and SVGAGI. The length of the CDR3 is 19 residues. The V gene end was trimmed by 2 bases and the J gene end by 2 bases; junction bases not matched to a gene: 14. CDR3 bases: TGTGCCAGCAGTTACAGGGCTAGCGGGGGCCCAACTTTTCAAGAGACCCAGTACTTC. Its translation: CASSYRASGGPTFQETQYF.

This clonotype has only a few counts. A much larger clone lies a single base off, so this may be a read error. The rearrangement joins TRBV12-3 or TRBV12-4 to TRBJ2-5; D is possibly TRBD2 (6 bases). V lost 8 bases to trimming and J lost 2 bases, with 15 bases between them. CDR3 length: 14 residues. DNA for the CDR3: TGTGCCAGCCCCTCGGGGAGGAGTCAAGAGACCCAGTACTTC. This translates into CASPSGRSQETQYF.

This clonotype was counted only a few times. A clone one base away is much larger, so this may be a read error. This chain uses TRBV12-3 or TRBV12-4 with TRBJ2-3; 8 positions match TRBD2. The CDR3 contains 16 residues. For the CDR3, the DNA is TGTGCCAGTCGCGGGGGGATCCGAACTAGCACAGATGCGCAGTATTTT. Its translation is CASRGGIRTSTDAQYF.

This clonotype showed up many times. The genes are TRBV20-1 and TRBJ1-5, with TRBD1 matching 7 bases. CDR1 DFQATT and CDR2 SNEGSKA come from the germline V gene (reference sequence). CDR3 length: 15 amino acids. V shed 3 bases and J 0 bases; nucleotides not matched to a gene: 5. CDR3: CSARVGTDSNQPQHF. CDR3 nucleotide sequence: TGCAGTGCTAGGGTCGGGACAGATAGCAATCAGCCCCAGCATTTT.

Remarks on this clonotype: The junction departs from the called germline gene at one end, perhaps through a read error. The chain uses TRBV6-2 or TRBV6-3 and TRBJ2-1; D unresolved. CDR1 and CDR2 (germline): MNHEY, SVGEGT. The CDR3 loop spans 14 amino acids. The CDR3 bases are TGTGCCGGCAGAACACCTGAGCCCTACAATGAGCAGTTCTTC. Translated, it gives CAGRTPEPYNEQFF.

V usage is TRBV18 and J usage is TRBJ1-6, with 8 bases fitting TRBD1. CDR1 and CDR2 (germline): KGHSH, LQKENI. V lost 3 bases to trimming and J lost 9 bases; unmatched junction nucleotides: 4. The CDR3 is 14 residues long. CDR3 sequence: CASSPGQDGSPLHF. CDR3 coding DNA: TGTGCCAGCTCACCGGGACAGGACGGTTCACCCCTCCACTTT.

This clonotype was seen only a few times. V usage is TRBV6-2 or TRBV6-3 and J usage is TRBJ1-5, with D uncertain. In germline, CDR1 is MNHEY, CDR2 SVGEGT. The V and J ends lost 0 bases and 3 bases respectively, with 9 bases between them. The CDR3 extends over 15 amino acids. CDR3 sequence reads: CASSYSGQFNQPQHF. In DNA, the CDR3 is TGTGCCAGCAGTTACTCAGGGCAATTCAATCAGCCCCAGCATTTT.

With regard to this clonotype: This may come from a read error, since a much larger clone is one base off. V is TRBV3-1 and J is TRBJ2-6; TRBD1 might be the D (6 bases). Germline lookup yields CDR1 LGHDT and CDR2 YNNKEL (reference sequence). This CDR3 is built from 14 residues. CDR3 residues: CASSQEPGANVRTF. In DNA, the CDR3 is TGTGCCAGCAGCCAAGAACCAGGGGCCAACGTCCGGACTTTC.

The CDR3 DNA reads as TGTGCCAGCAGGCTGGGACAGGGTGGGACAGATACGCAGTATTTT. Translating it yields CASRLGQGGTDTQYF. The chain couples TRBV7-9 to TRBJ2-3; TRBD1 aligns across 9 bases. CDR3 size: 15 residues. With 6 bases clipped from V and 3 bases from J, the junction kept 7 bases outside the gene matches. The germline V gene encodes CDR1 SEHNR and CDR2 FQNEAQ (reference sequence).

This chain uses TRBV18 with TRBJ1-1; no clear D. Trimming cost V 5 bases and J 1 base, with 11 bases left between them. In germline, CDR1 is KGHSH, CDR2 LQKENI. The CDR3 runs 14 residues. CDR3 nucleotide sequence: TGTGCCAGCTCAAATCAATGGGGGAACACTGAAGCTTTCTTT. As protein: CASSNQWGNTEAFF.

In its sample, this clonotype was seen a few times. The J gene is TRBJ1-2, the V gene TRBV5-1; D uncertain. The CDR3 extends over 14 amino acids. Germline V CDR1 and CDR2: SGHRS, YFSETQ. Trimming shortened V by 0 bases and J by 7 bases, and 13 bases separated the two germline ends. CDR3 DNA sequence: TGCGCCAGCAGCTTGGGGCAAACTGTTGCTGGCTACACCTTC. It encodes CASSLGQTVAGYTF.

This clonotype was observed many times. The rearrangement joins TRBV5-1 to TRBJ2-5, with 10 bases aligning to TRBD2. This CDR3 contains 15 residues. V trimming: 5 bases; J trimming: 2 bases; junction bases outside the gene matches: 6. Germline assignment: CDR1 SGHRS and CDR2 YFSETQ. The CDR3 region is CASRSGGAGQETQYF. DNA of the CDR3: TGCGCCAGCAGGAGCGGGGGGGCCGGGCAAGAGACCCAGTACTTC.

This chain uses TRBV6-2 or TRBV6-3 with TRBJ1-5; D perhaps matches TRBD1 (5 bases). The germline V and J ends were trimmed by 2 bases and 1 base, with 15 bases remaining between them. Germline lookup yields CDR1 MNHEY and CDR2 SVGEGT. The CDR3 has 17 amino acids. The CDR3 bases are TGTGCCAGCAGTTACGTAACCTCAGGGTCGAGCAATCAGCCCCAGCATTTT. Protein sequence: CASSYVTSGSSNQPQHF.

In this sample, this clonotype turned up a few times. The chain has TRBV10-3 and TRBJ1-1; no definite D call. The CDR3 is 14 amino acids. V lost 3 bases and J lost 0, with 8 bases in between. Germline-derived CDR1 and CDR2 are ENHRY and SYGVKD. The CDR3 spells CAISDYSLNTEAFF. As DNA, the CDR3 is TGTGCCATCAGTGATTACAGTTTGAACACTGAAGCTTTCTTT.

This clonotype occurred once. The CDR3 DNA follows: TGTGCCAGCAGTTTACGGGGGGCTCTGCAGACCCAGTACTTC. This gives the protein CASSLRGALQTQYF. The chain combines TRBV27 with TRBJ2-7, with a possible D match to TRBD2 (7 bases). The end of the DNA is better explained by TRBJ2-5, so the J call may be wrong. The germline V gene has CDR1 MNHEY and CDR2 SMNVEV (reference sequence). This CDR3 comprises 14 residues.

This clonotype has more than one count but fewer than ten. The chain employs TRBV7-2 and TRBJ2-7; D might be TRBD1 (5 bases). Trimming left V 0 bases short and J 7 bases short, with 13 bases between. CDR1 is SGHTA, CDR2 FQGNSA, per germline. The CDR3 runs to 14 residues. The chain's CDR3 is CASSLAGPYNEQYF. The CDR3 region has the DNA TGTGCCAGCAGCTTAGCGGGGCCGTACAATGAGCAGTACTTC.

In this sample, this clonotype turned up a few times. The chain joins TRBV20-1 to TRBJ1-1, with 8 bases aligning to TRBD1. The ends lost 3 bases at V and 2 bases at J; junction bases unmatched: 8. CDR3 length equals 15 residues. CDR1 is DFQATT, CDR2 SNEGSKA, per germline (reference sequence). The CDR3 loop reads CSARDQGAGNTEAFF. The CDR3 DNA reads as TGCAGTGCTAGGGACCAGGGGGCTGGTAACACTGAAGCTTTCTTT.

This clonotype has a count of ten or more. One end of the junction fails to match germline, which may point to a read error. The chain combines TRBV3-1 with TRBJ1-6, with TRBD1 matching 7 bases. There are 14 residues in the CDR3. From germline, CDR1 is LGHDT and CDR2 YNNKEL (reference sequence). The CDR3 DNA follows: TGCGCCAGCAGCCCCGGGACAGACAATTCACCCCTCCACTTT. Protein: CASSPGTDNSPLHF.

Many counts were recorded for this clonotype. The chain uses TRBV9 and TRBJ2-5, with D possibly matching TRBD2 (5 bases). CDR3 length equals 14 residues. From germline, CDR1 is SGDLS and CDR2 YYNGEE. The V and J ends lost 0 bases and 5 bases respectively, with 11 bases between them. This chain's CDR3 is CASSVGTLGETQYF. The CDR3 bases are TGTGCCAGCAGCGTAGGGACTCTAGGGGAGACCCAGTACTTC. Drawing the rest from reference TRBV9 and TRBJ2-5, the complete variable domain is DSGVTQTPKHLITATGQRVTLRCSPRSGDLSVYWYQQSLDQGLQFLIQYYNGEERAKGNILERFSAQQFPDLHSELNLSSLELGDSALYFCASSVGTLGETQYFGPGTRLLVL.